This T cell receptor (beta chain) was sequenced for a study of T cell responses to AZD1222 COVID-19 vaccine. Whole-study results and caveats: White British ancestry dominated among donors, who included more females, and clonal diversity was possibly underestimated. The span of vaccine-associated CD4 TCRs extended across spike, with dominance at 160-218 and 743-854.

This clone was counted ten times or more. The target antigen is unknown. The method was immunoSEQ multiplex PCR; TCRdb's version includes in-frame clones alone and lacks a portion of them. The sample includes roughly 62,000 clones, approximately 83% of them seen just once. The CDR3 length is 15 residues. The V end lost 4 bases, the J end lost 3 bases, and 15 bases lay between the germline ends. Germline assignment: CDR1 SEHNR and CDR2 FQNEAQ (reference sequence). The gene calls are TRBV7-9 and TRBJ1-2, with TRBD1 as a possible D gene (5 bases). The receptor was derived from an adult in good health. The starting material was peripheral blood, obtained on day 0 of AZD1222 vaccination. The CDR3, as DNA: TGTGCCAGCAGCTGGACGGGGGTAGTGGACTATGGCTACACCTTC. The encoded protein is CASSWTGVVDYGYTF.